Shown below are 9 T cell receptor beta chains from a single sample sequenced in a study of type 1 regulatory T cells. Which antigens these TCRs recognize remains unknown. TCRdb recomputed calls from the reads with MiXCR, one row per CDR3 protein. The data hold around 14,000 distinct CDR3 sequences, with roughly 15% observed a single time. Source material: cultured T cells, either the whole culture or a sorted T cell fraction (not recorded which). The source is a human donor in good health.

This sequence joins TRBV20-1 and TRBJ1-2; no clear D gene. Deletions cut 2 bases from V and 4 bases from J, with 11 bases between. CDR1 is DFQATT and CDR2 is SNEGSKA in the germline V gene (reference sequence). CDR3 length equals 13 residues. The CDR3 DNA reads TGCAGTGCTAGACCGGGGTCTCTCTATGGCTACACCTTC. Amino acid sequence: CSARPGSLYGYTF.

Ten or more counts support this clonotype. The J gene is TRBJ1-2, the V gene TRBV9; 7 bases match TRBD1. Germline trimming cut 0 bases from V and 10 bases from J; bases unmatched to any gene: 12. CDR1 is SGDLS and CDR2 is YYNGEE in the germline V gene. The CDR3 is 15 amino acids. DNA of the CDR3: TGTGCCAGCAGCGTAGAGGTAGTGGGGGACAGTTTCTACACCTTC. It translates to CASSVEVVGDSFYTF.

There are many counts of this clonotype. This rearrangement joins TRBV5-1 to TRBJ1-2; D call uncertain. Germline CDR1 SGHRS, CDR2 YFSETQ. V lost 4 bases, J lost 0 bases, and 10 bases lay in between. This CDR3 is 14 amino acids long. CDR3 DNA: TGCGCCAGCAGCACCACGGGAACTAACTATGGCTACACCTTC. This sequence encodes CASSTTGTNYGYTF.

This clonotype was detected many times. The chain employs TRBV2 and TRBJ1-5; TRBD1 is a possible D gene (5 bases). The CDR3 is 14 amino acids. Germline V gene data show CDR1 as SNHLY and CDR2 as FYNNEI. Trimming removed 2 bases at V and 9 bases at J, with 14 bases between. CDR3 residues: CASSEPVGEGPQHF. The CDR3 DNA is TGTGCCAGCAGTGAACCGGTAGGGGAAGGGCCCCAGCATTTT.

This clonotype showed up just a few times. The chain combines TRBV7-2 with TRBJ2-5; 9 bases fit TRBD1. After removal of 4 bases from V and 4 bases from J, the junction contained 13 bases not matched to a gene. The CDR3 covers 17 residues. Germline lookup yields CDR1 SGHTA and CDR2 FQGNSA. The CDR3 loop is CASSWRGQGVLGETQYF. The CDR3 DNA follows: TGTGCCAGCAGCTGGCGGGGACAGGGTGTGTTAGGAGAGACCCAGTACTTC.

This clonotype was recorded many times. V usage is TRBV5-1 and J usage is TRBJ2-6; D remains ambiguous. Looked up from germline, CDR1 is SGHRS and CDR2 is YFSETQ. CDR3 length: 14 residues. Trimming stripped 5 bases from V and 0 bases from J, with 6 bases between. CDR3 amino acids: CASSTSSGANVLTF. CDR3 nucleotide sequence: TGCGCCAGCAGTACGAGCTCTGGGGCCAACGTCCTGACTTTC. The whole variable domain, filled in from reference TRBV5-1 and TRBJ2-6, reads KAGVTQTPRYLIKTRGQQVTLSCSPISGHRSVSWYQQTPGQGLQFLFEYFSETQRNKGNFPGRFSGRQFSNSRSEMNVSTLELGDSALYLCASSTSSGANVLTFGAGSRLTVL.

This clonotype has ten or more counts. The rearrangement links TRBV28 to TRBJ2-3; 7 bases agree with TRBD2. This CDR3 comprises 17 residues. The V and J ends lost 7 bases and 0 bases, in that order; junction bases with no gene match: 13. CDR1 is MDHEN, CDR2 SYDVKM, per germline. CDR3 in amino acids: CASIVSMSGASTDTQYF. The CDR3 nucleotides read TGTGCCAGCATAGTTTCCATGAGCGGGGCTAGCACAGATACGCAGTATTTT.

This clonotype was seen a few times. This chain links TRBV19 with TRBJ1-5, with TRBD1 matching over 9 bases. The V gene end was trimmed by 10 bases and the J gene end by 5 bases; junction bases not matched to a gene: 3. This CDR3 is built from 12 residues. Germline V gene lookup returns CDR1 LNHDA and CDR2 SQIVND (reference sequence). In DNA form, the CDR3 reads TGTGCCACCAGACAGGGGGATCAGCCCCAGCATTTT. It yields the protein CATRQGDQPQHF.

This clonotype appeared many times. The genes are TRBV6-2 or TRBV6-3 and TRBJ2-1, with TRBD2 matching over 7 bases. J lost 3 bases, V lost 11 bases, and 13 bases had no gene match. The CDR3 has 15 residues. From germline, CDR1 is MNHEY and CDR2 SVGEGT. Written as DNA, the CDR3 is TGTGCCGCCATCCCCGGGGGGAGTAGCTACAATGAGCAGTTCTTC. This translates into CAAIPGGSSYNEQFF.